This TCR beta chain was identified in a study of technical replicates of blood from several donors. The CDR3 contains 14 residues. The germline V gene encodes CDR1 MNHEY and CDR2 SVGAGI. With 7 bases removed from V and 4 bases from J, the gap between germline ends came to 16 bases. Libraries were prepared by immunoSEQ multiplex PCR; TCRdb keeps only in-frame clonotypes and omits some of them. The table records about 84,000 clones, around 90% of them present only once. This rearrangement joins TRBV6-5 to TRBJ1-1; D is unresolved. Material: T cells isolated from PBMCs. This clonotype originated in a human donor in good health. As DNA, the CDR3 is TGTGCCAGCACTCTGACCGGGATCAGCACTGAAGCTTTCTTT. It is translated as CASTLTGISTEAFF.